Sequencing of this T cell receptor beta chain was carried out in a study of CD8 T cells in ankylosing spondylitis. This clonotype appeared a few times. Its antigen is unknown. Findings and limits, study-wide: In ankylosing spondylitis blood, a motif of several highly homologous TCR beta variants appeared characteristic.

TCRdb reprocessed the 5' RACE reads with MiXCR, giving one entry per CDR3 protein. This table has roughly 700,000 distinct CDR3 sequences, under 20% appearing once. Trimming took off 0 bases at V and 0 bases at J, with 9 bases between the two ends. Germline V gives CDR1 SGHRS, CDR2 YFSETQ. The CDR3 is made up of 15 amino acids. This clonotype was obtained from a male donor with ankylosing spondylitis. Specimen: blood, either unsorted or a sorted T cell fraction (not recorded which). V gene TRBV5-1 combines with J gene TRBJ1-1; no clear D gene. CDR3 DNA sequence: TGCGCCAGCAGCTTGGTAGGGAAGATGAACACTGAAGCTTTCTTT. It is translated as CASSLVGKMNTEAFF.